Given below is one T cell receptor (beta chain) in context. This record comes from a study of blood T cell repertoires in COVID-19. Study information: Italy, Spain and the United States were the sources of the convalescent and acute COVID-19 samples. PBMCs, B-cell-depleted T cells, or T cells provided the cDNA or gDNA that made up the material.

The authors' processing: Amplification with reference gene primers provided the estimates of nucleated cell counts. The table came from immunoSEQ multiplex PCR; TCRdb's copy has only in-frame clones and leaves some out. V, J and clone size reflect that table, while D and trimming were determined from the DNA. The table records about 180,000 clones, over 75% of them present only once. Unmatched junction bases numbered 16, after V lost 5 bases and J lost 1 base. The V gene's germline CDR1 is MNHEY and CDR2 SVGEGT. CDR3 length equals 20 residues. This sequence joins TRBV6-2 or TRBV6-3 and TRBJ2-1, with TRBD2 identical over 11 bases. The sequencing input was peripheral blood. The receptor was derived from a man aged 70-80 years with active or convalescent COVID-19. The CDR3 nucleotides are TGTGCCAGCAGTACCCGTAGCGGGAGGGCCAAAGGAAGGTCCTACAATGAGCAGTTCTTC. It translates to CASSTRSGRAKGRSYNEQFF.